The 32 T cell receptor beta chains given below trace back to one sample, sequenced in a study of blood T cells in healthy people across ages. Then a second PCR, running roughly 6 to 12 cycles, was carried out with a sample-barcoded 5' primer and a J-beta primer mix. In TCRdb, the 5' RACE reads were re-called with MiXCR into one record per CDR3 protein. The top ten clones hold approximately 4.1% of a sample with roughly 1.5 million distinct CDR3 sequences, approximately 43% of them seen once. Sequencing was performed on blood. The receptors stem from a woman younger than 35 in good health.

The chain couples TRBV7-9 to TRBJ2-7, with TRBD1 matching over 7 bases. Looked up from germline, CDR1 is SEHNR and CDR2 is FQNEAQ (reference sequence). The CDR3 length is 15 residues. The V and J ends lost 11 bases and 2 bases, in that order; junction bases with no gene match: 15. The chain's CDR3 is CASTPTGASAYEQYF. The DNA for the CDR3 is TGTGCCTCTACCCCCACAGGGGCGTCGGCCTACGAGCAGTACTTC.

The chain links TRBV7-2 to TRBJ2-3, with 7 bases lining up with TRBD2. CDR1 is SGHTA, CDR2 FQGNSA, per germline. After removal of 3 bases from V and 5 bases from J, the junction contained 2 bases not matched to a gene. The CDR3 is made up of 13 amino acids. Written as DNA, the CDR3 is TGTGCCAGCAGCTTGCAGCGGGAAGATACGCAGTATTTT. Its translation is CASSLQREDTQYF.

The CDR3: CASSLGEGVYNEQFF. In DNA, the CDR3 is TGCGCCAGCAGCTTGGGGGAGGGCGTGTACAATGAGCAGTTCTTC. The chain uses TRBV5-1 and TRBJ2-1, with 7 bases identical to TRBD2. CDR1 is SGHRS and CDR2 is YFSETQ in the germline V gene. The V gene end was trimmed by 0 bases and the J gene end by 4 bases; junction bases not matched to a gene: 4. The CDR3 consists of 15 residues.

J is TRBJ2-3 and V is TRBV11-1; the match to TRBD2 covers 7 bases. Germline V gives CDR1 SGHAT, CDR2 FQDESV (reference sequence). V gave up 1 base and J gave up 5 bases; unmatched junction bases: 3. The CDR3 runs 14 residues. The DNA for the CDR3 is TGTGCCAGCAGCTTAGAGGGAGGGGTAGATACGCAGTATTTT. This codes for CASSLEGGVDTQYF. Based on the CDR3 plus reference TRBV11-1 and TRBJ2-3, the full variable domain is EAEVAQSPRYKITEKSQAVAFWCDPISGHATLYWYRQILGQGPELLVQFQDESVVDDSQLPKDRFSAERLKGVDSTLKIQPAELGDSAMYLCASSLEGGVDTQYFGPGTRLTVL.

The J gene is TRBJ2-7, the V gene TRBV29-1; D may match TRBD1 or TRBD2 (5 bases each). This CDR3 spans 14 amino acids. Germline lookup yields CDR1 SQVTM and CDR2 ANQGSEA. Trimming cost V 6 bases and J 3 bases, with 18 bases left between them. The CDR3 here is CSVSPGRSVYEQYF. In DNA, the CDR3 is TGCAGCGTGTCACCGGGACGGAGTGTCTACGAGCAGTACTTC.

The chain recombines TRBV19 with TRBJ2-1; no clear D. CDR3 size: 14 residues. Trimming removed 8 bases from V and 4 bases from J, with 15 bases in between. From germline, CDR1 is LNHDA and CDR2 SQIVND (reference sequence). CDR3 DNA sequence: TGTGCCAGTGCGACGGGTGTCAGGTACAATGAGCAGTTCTTC. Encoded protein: CASATGVRYNEQFF.

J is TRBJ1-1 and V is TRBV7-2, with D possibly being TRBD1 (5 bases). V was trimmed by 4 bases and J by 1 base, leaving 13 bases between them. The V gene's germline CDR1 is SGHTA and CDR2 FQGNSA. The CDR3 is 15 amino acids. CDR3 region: CASSSRTRTNTEAFF. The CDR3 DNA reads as TGTGCCAGCAGCTCGCGGACACGGACGAACACTGAAGCTTTCTTT. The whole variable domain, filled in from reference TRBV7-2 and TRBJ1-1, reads GAGVSQSPSNKVTEKGKDVELRCDPISGHTALYWYRQSLGQGLEFLIYFQGNSAPDKSGLPSDRFSAERTGGSVSTLTIQRTQQEDSAVYLCASSSRTRTNTEAFFGQGTRLTVV.

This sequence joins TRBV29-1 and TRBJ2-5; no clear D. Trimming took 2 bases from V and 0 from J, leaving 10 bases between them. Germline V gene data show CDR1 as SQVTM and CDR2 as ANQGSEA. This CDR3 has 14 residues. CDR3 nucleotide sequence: TGCAGCGTTGAATCGGGTCGGGACCAAGAGACCCAGTACTTC. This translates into CSVESGRDQETQYF.

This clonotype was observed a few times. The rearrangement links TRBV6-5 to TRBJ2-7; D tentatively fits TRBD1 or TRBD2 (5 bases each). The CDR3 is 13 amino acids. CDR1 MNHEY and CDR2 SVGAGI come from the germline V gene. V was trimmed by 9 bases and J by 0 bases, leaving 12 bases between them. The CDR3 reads CARSGTSSYEQYF. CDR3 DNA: TGTGCCAGATCTGGGACGTCCTCCTACGAGCAGTACTTC.

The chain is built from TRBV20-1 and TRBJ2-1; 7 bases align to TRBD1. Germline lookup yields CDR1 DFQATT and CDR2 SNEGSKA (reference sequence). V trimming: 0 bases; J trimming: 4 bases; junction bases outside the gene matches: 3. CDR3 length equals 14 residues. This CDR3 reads CSARDGQEYNEQFF. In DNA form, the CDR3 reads TGCAGTGCTAGAGATGGACAGGAGTACAATGAGCAGTTCTTC.

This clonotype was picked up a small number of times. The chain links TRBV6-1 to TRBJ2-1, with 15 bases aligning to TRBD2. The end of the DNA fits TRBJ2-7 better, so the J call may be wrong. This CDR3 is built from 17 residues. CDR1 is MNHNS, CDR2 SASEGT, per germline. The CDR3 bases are TGTGCCAGCAGGTCCGGGACTAGCGGGAGGTTCTACAATGAGCAGTACTTC. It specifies CASRSGTSGRFYNEQYF.

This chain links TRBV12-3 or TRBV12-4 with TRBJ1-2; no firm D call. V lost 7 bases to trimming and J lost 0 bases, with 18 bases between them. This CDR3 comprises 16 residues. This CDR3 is CASTLTGSRANYGYTF. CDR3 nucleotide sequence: TGTGCCAGCACCTTGACGGGAAGTCGAGCTAACTATGGCTACACCTTC.

CDR3 in DNA: TGTGCCTGGGAGAACAGGAGAGATCAGCCCCAGCATTTT. Translation gives CAWENRRDQPQHF. V and J are TRBV30 and TRBJ1-5; a weak D match, TRBD1 (5 bases). The CDR3 is 13 residues long. Trimming pared 5 bases from V and 5 bases from J, leaving 13 bases between. Germline CDR1 and CDR2: GTSNPN and SVGIG (reference sequence).

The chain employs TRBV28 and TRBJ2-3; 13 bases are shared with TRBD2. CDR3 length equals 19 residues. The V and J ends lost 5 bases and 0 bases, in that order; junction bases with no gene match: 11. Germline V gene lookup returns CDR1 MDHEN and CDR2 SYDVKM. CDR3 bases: TGTGCCAGCAGTCACCCGGGACTAGCGGGGACCATTAGCACAGATACGCAGTATTTT. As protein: CASSHPGLAGTISTDTQYF.

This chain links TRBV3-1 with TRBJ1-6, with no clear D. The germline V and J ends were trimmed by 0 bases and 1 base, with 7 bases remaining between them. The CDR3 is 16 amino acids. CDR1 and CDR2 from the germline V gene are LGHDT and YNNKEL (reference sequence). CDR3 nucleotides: TGTGCCAGCAGCCAAGATGTGCGGTCCTATAATTCACCCCTCCACTTT. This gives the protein CASSQDVRSYNSPLHF.

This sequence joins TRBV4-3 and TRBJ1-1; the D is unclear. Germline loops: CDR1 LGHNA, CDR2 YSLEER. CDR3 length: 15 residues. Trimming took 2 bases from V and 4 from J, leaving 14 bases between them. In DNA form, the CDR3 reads TGCGCCAGCAGCCAAACCAGACTCCCGGGCACTGAAGCTTTCTTT. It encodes CASSQTRLPGTEAFF.

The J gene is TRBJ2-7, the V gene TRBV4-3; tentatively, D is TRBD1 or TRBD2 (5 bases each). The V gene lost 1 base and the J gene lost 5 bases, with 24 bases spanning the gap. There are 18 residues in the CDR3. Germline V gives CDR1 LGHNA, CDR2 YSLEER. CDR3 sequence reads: CASSQVWGSGILHHEQYF. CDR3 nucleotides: TGCGCCAGCAGCCAAGTATGGGGCTCCGGGATTCTCCATCACGAGCAGTACTTC.

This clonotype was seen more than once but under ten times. The CDR3 sequence: CASSLDLGGTEAFF. CDR3 nucleotides: TGTGCCAGCAGCTTAGATCTAGGGGGCACTGAAGCTTTCTTT. The chain joins TRBV11-2 to TRBJ1-1; a weak D match, TRBD1 (6 bases). CDR3 length: 14 amino acids. V gave up 0 bases and J gave up 4 bases, with 9 bases separating them. Germline V lookup: CDR1 SGHAT, CDR2 FQNNGV.

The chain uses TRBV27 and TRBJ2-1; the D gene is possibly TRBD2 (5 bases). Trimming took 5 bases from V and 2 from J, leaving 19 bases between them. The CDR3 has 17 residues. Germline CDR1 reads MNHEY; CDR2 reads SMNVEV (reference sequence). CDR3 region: CASSLIPGLGTYNEQFF. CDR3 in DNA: TGTGCCAGCAGTCTTATCCCGGGATTAGGCACCTACAATGAGCAGTTCTTC.

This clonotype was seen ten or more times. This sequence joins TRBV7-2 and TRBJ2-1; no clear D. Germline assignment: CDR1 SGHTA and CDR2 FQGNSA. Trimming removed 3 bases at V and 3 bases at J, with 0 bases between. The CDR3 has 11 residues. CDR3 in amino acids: CASSFYNEQFF. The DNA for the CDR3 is TGTGCCAGCAGCTTCTACAATGAGCAGTTCTTC.

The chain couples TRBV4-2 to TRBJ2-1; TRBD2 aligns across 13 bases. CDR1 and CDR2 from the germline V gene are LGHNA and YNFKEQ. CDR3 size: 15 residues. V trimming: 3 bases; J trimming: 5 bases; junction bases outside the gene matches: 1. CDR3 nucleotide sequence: TGTGCCAGCAGCCAGGGGACTAGCGGGGACAATGAGCAGTTCTTC. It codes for CASSQGTSGDNEQFF.

CDR3: CASAAGTGLNYGYTF. The DNA for the CDR3 is TGTGCCAGCGCGGCGGGGACAGGGTTGAACTATGGCTACACCTTC. V and J are TRBV7-6 and TRBJ1-2; 9 nucleotides agree with TRBD1. J gave up 2 bases and V 8 bases, and 9 bases lay outside the gene matches. The CDR3 covers 15 residues. Germline assignment: CDR1 SGHVS and CDR2 FNYEAQ.

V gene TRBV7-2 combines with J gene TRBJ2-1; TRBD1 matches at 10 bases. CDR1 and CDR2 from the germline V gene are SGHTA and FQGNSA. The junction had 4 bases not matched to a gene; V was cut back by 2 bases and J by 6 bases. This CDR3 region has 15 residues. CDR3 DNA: TGTGCCAGCAGCTTACGGACAGGGGGGATCAATGAGCAGTTCTTC. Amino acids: CASSLRTGGINEQFF. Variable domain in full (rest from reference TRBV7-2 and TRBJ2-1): GAGVSQSPSNKVTEKGKDVELRCDPISGHTALYWYRQSLGQGLEFLIYFQGNSAPDKSGLPSDRFSAERTGGSVSTLTIQRTQQEDSAVYLCASSLRTGGINEQFFGPGTRLTVL.

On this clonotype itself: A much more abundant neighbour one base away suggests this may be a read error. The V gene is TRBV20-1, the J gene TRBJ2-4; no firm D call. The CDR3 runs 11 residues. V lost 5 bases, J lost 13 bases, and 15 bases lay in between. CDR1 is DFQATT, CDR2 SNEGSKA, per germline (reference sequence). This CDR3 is CSASRSYGQYF. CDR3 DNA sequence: TGCAGTGCTTCACGCTCCTACGGGCAGTACTTC.

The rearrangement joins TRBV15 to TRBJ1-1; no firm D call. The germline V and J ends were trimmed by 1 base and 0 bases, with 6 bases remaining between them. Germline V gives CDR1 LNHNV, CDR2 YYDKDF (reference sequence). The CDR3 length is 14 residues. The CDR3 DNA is TGTGCCACCAGCAGAGCACCGATGAACACTGAAGCTTTCTTT. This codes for CATSRAPMNTEAFF.

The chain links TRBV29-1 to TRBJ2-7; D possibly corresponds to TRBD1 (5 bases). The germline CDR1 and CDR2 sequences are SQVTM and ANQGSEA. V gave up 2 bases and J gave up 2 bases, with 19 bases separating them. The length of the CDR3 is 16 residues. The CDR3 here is CSVESRGGPKTYEQYF. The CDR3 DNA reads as TGCAGCGTTGAAAGTAGGGGCGGACCTAAAACCTACGAGCAGTACTTC.

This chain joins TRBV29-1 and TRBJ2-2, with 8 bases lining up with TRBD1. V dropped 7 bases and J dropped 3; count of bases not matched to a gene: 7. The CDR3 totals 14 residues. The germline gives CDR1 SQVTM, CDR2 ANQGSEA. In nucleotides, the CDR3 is TGCAGCGCAAAGACAGGGGTTGACACCGGGGAGCTGTTTTTT. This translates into CSAKTGVDTGELFF.

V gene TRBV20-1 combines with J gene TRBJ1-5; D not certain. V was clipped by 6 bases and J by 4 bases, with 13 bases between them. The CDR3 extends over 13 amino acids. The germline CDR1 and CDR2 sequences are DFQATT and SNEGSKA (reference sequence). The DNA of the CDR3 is TGCAGTGCGCAGCGAGGGAGGAATCAGCCCCAGCATTTT. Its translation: CSAQRGRNQPQHF.

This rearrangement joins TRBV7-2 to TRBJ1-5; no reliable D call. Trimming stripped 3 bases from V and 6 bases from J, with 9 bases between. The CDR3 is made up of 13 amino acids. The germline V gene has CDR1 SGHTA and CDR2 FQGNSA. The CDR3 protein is CASSFGWLQPQHF. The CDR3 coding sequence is TGTGCCAGCAGCTTTGGGTGGCTTCAGCCCCAGCATTTT.

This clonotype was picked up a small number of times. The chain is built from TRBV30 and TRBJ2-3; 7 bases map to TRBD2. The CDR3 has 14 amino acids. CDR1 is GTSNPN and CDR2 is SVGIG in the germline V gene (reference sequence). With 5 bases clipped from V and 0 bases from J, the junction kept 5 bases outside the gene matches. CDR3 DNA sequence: TGTGCCTGGTCGCCAGCGGGGAGCACAGATACGCAGTATTTT. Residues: CAWSPAGSTDTQYF.

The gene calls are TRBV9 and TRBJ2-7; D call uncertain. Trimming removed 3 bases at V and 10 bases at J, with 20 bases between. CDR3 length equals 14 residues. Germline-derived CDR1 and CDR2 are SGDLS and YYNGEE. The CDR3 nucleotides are TGTGCCAGCAGCGACCTCCCCGCCGTCCCCCCTCAGTACTTC. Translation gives CASSDLPAVPPQYF.

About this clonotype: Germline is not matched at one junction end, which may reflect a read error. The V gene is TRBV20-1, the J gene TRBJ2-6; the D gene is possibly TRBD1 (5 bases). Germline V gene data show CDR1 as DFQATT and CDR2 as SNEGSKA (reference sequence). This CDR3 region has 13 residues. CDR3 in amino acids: CSASEPGADVLTF. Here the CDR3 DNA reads TGCAGTGCTAGTGAACCTGGGGCCGACGTCCTAACTTTC.